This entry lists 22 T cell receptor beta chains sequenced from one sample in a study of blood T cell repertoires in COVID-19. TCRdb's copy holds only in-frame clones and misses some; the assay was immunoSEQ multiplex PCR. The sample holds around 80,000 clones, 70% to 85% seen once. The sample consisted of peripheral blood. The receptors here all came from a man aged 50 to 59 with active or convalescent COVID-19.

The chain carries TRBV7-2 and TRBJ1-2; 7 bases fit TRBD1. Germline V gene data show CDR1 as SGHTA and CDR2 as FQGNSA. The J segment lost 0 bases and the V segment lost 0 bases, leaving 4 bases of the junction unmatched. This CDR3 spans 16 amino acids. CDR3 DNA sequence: TGTGCCAGCAGCTTAGCCGGGACAGCTTCTAACTATGGCTACACCTTC. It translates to CASSLAGTASNYGYTF.

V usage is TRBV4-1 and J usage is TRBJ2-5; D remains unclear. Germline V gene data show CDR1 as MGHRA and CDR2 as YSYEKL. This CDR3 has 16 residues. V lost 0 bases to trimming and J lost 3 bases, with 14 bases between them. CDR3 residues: CASSQDIRGTKETQYF. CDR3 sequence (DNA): TGCGCCAGCAGCCAAGATATCAGAGGAACAAAAGAGACCCAGTACTTC.

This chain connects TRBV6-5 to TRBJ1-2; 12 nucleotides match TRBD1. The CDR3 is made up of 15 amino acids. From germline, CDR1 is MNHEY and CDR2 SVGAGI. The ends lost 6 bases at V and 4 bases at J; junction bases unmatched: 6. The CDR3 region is CASSSGTGGSYGYTF. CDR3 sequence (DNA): TGTGCCAGCAGCTCCGGGACAGGGGGCTCCTATGGCTACACCTTC.

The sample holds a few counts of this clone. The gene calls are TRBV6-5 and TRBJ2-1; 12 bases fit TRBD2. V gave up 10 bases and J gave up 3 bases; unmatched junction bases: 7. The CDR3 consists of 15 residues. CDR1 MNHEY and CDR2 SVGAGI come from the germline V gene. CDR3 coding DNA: TGTGCCAATCGAGAACTAGCGGGGGGCTACAATGAGCAGTTCTTC. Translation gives CANRELAGGYNEQFF.

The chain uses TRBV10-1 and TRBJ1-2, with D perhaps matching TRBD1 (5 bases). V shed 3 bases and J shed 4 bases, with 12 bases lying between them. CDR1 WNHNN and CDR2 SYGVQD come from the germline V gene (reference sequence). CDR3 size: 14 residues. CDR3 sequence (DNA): TGCGCCAGCAGTGATGGTCGGGGGATCTATGGCTACACCTTC. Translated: CASSDGRGIYGYTF.

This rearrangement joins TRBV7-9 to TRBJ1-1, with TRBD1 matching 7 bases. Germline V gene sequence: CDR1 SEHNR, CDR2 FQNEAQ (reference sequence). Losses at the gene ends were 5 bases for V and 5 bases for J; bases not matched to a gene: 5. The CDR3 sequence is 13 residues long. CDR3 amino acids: CASSPRGLTEAFF. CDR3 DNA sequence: TGTGCCAGCAGCCCTAGGGGGCTGACTGAAGCTTTCTTT. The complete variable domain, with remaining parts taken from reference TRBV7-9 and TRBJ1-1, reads DTGVSQNPRHKITKRGQNVTFRCDPISEHNRLYWYRQTLGQGPEFLTYFQNEAQLEKSRLLSDRFSAERPKGSFSTLEIQRTEQGDSAMYLCASSPRGLTEAFFGQGTRLTVV.

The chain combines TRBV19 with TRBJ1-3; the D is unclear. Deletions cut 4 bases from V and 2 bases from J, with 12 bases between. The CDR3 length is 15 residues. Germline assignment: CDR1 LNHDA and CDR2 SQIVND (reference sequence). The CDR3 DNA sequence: TGTGCCAGTAGTACTCGTAACATTCCTGGAAACACCATATATTTT. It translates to CASSTRNIPGNTIYF.

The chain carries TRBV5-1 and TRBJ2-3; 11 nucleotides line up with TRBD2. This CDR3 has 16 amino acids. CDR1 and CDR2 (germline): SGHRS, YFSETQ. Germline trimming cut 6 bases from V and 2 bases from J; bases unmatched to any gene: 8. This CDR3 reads CASNVGTSGYTDTQYF. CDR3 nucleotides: TGCGCCAGCAACGTTGGGACTAGCGGTTACACAGATACGCAGTATTTT.

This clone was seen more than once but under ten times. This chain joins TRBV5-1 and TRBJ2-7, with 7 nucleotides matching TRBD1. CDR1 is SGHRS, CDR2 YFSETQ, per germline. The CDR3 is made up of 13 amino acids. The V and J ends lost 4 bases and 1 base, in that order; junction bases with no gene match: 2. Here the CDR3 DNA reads TGCGCCAGCAGCCGGGGACAGTCCTACGAGCAGTACTTC. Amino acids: CASSRGQSYEQYF.

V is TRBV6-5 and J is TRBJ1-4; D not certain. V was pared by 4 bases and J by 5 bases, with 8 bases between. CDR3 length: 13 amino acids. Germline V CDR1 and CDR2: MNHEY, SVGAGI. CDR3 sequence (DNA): TGTGCCAGCAGTTTACAGAGAAATGAAAAACTGTTTTTT. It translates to CASSLQRNEKLFF.

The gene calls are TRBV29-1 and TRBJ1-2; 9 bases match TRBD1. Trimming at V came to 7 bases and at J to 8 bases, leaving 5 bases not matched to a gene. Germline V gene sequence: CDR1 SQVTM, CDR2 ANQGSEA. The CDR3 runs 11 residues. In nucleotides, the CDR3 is TGCAGCGCTGGGGACAGGGACGGCTACACCTTC. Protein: CSAGDRDGYTF.

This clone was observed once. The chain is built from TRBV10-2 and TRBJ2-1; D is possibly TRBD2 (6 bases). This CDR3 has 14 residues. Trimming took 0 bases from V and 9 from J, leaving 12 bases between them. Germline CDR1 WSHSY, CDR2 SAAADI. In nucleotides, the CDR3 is TGCGCCAGCAGTGAGTCACCGGAGGGTAGTGAGCAGTTCTTC. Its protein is CASSESPEGSEQFF.

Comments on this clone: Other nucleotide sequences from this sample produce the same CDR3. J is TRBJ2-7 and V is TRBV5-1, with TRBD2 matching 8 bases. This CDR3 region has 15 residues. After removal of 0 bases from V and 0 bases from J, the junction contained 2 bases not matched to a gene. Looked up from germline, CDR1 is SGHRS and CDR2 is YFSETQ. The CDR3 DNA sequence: TGCGCCAGCAGCTTGGGCGGGGGGCGCTCCTACGAGCAGTACTTC. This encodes CASSLGGGRSYEQYF.

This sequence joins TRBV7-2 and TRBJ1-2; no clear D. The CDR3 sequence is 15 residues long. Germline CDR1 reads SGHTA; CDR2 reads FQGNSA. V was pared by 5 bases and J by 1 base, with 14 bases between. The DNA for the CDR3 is TGTGCCAGCAGCGACATCGGGGTTCATAACTATGGCTACACCTTC. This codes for CASSDIGVHNYGYTF. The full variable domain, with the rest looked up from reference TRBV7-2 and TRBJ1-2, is GAGVSQSPSNKVTEKGKDVELRCDPISGHTALYWYRQSLGQGLEFLIYFQGNSAPDKSGLPSDRFSAERTGGSVSTLTIQRTQQEDSAVYLCASSDIGVHNYGYTFGSGTRLTVV.

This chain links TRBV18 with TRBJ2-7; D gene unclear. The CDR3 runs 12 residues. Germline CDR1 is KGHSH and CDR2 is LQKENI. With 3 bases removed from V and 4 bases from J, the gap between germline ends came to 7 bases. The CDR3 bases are TGTGCCAGCTCACCCTCTCAGTACGAGCAGTACTTC. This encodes CASSPSQYEQYF. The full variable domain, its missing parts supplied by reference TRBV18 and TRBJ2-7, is NAGVMQNPRHLVRRRGQEARLRCSPMKGHSHVYWYRQLPEEGLKFMVYLQKENIIDESGMPKERFSAEFPKEGPSILRIQQVVRGDSAAYFCASSPSQYEQYFGPGTRLTVT.

CDR3 coding DNA: TGTGCCAGCAGTTCCACCCGGGACAAATGGCGGAACACCATATATTTT. This codes for CASSSTRDKWRNTIYF. The gene calls are TRBV7-9 and TRBJ1-3, with D possibly matching TRBD1 (6 bases). CDR3 size: 16 residues. Germline V gene lookup returns CDR1 SEHNR and CDR2 FQNEAQ (reference sequence). The germline V and J ends were trimmed by 6 bases and 7 bases, with 22 bases remaining between them.

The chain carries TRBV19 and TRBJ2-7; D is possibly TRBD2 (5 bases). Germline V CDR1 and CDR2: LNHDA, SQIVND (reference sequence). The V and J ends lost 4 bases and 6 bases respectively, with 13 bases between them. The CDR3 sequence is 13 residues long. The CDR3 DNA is TGTGCCAGTAGTAGACGAGGAGGACTCGAGCAGTACTTC. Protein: CASSRRGGLEQYF. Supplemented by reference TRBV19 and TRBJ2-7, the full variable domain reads DGGITQSPKYLFRKEGQNVTLSCEQNLNHDAMYWYRQDPGQGLRLIYYSQIVNDFQKGDIAEGYSVSREKKESFPLTVTSAQKNPTAFYLCASSRRGGLEQYFGPGTRLTVT.

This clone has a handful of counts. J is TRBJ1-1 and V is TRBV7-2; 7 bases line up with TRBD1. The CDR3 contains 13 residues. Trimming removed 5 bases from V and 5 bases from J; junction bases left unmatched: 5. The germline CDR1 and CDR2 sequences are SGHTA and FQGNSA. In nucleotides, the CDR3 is TGTGCCAGCAGCCAACAGGGGTGGACTGAAGCTTTCTTT. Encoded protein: CASSQQGWTEAFF.

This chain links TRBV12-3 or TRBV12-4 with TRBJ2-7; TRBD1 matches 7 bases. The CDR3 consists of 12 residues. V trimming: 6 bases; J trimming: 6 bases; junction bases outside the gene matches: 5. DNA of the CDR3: TGTGCCAGCAGCCCGACAGGGCGCGAGCAGTACTTC. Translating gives CASSPTGREQYF.

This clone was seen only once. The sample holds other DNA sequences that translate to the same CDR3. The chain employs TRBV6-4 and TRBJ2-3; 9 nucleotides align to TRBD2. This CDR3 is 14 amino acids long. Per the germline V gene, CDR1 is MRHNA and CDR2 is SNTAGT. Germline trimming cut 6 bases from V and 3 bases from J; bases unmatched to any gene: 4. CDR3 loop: CASSGGGATDTQYF. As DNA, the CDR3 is TGTGCCAGCAGCGGCGGGGGGGCTACAGATACGCAGTATTTT.

This CDR3 is CASSQIRVNEQYF. The CDR3 coding sequence is TGTGCCAGCAGCCAAATCAGGGTCAACGAGCAGTACTTC. This chain connects TRBV14 to TRBJ2-7; D is perhaps TRBD1 (5 bases). V gave up 2 bases and J gave up 5 bases, with 10 bases separating them. Germline V CDR1 and CDR2: SGHDN, FVKESK. The CDR3 runs 13 residues.

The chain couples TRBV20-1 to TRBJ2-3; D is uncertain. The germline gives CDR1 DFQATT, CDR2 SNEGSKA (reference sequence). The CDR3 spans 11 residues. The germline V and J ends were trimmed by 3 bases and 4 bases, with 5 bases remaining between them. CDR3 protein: CSASYPDTQYF. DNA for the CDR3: TGCAGTGCTAGCTATCCAGATACGCAGTATTTT.